The 24 T cell receptor beta chains below come from one sample, sequenced in a study of neurological immune-mediated disorders. Using its own MiXCR run on the 5' RACE reads, TCRdb lists one record per CDR3 protein. Here the sample spans just over 30,000 distinct CDR3 sequences, 4.5% to 7% being singletons. The sequenced sample was CD4+ T cells from blood. These receptor sequences come from a woman aged 50 to 60 in good health.

This clonotype was seen many times. The CDR3 sequence: CASTPDGNSNQPQHF. CDR3 coding DNA: TGTGCCAGCACCCCGGACGGAAATAGCAATCAGCCCCAGCATTTT. The chain joins TRBV12-3 or TRBV12-4 to TRBJ1-5; D gene unclear. Trimming left V 7 bases short and J 0 bases short, with 13 bases between. There are 15 residues in the CDR3.

V gene TRBV28 combines with J gene TRBJ2-1, with TRBD1 matching 9 bases. The CDR3 runs to 15 residues. Germline V lookup: CDR1 MDHEN, CDR2 SYDVKM. V was pared by 6 bases and J by 4 bases, with 7 bases of the junction left unmatched. In DNA form, the CDR3 reads TGTGCCAGCAGCGAGGGGGACAGGGCATACAATGAGCAGTTCTTC. Its translation: CASSEGDRAYNEQFF.

The chain uses TRBV7-8 and TRBJ1-6; D is uncertain. Per the germline V gene, CDR1 is SGHVS and CDR2 is FQNEAQ. V shed 7 bases and J shed 7 bases, with 17 bases lying between them. This CDR3 has 15 amino acids. The CDR3 DNA is TGTGCCAGCACCCCTCGGATGAGAGGGAATTCACCCCTCCACTTT. This translates into CASTPRMRGNSPLHF.

On this clonotype: An end of the junction does not agree with germline; a read error may underlie this. The genes are TRBV20-1 and TRBJ2-3; D is uncertain. Per the germline V gene, CDR1 is DFQATT and CDR2 is SNEGSKA (reference sequence). This CDR3 has 14 residues. In nucleotides, the CDR3 is TGCAGTGCTAGAGAGTGGGCAAGCACAGATACGCATTATTTT. This codes for CSAREWASTDTHYF.

This clonotype has a count of ten or more. The chain recombines TRBV6-4 with TRBJ2-1; no clear D. CDR1 is MRHNA, CDR2 SNTAGT, per germline. V was pared by 6 bases and J by 0 bases, with 9 bases between. The CDR3 contains 14 residues. The CDR3 DNA reads TGTGCCAGCAGCGTATTAAGCTCCTACAATGAGCAGTTCTTC. This codes for CASSVLSSYNEQFF.

This clonotype was counted a few times. The rearrangement links TRBV29-1 to TRBJ2-1; 8 nucleotides match TRBD1. The CDR3 covers 16 residues. With V trimmed by 1 base and J by 2 bases, 7 bases remained unmatched. Germline CDR1 is SQVTM and CDR2 is ANQGSEA. The CDR3 region has the DNA TGCAGCGTTGAAGGGTGGACAGGGATTACCTACAATGAGCAGTTCTTC. This sequence encodes CSVEGWTGITYNEQFF.

This clonotype was seen at least ten times. This sequence joins TRBV5-1 and TRBJ2-1, with TRBD1 identical over 10 bases. CDR1 is SGHRS and CDR2 is YFSETQ in the germline V gene. J was trimmed by 4 bases and V by 0 bases; bases with no gene match: 7. The length of the CDR3 is 17 residues. The CDR3 loop reads CASSLGGQGPPYNEQFF. The CDR3 region has the DNA TGCGCCAGCAGCTTGGGGGGACAGGGGCCCCCTTACAATGAGCAGTTCTTC.

Many counts were recorded for this clonotype. The rearrangement uses TRBV27 and TRBJ2-3, with D hard to call. Germline V gene data show CDR1 as MNHEY and CDR2 as SMNVEV (reference sequence). Trimming pared 1 base from V and 0 bases from J, leaving 5 bases between. The CDR3 consists of 14 residues. The CDR3 DNA is TGTGCCAGCAGTTTATATAAAAGCACAGATACGCAGTATTTT. Amino acids: CASSLYKSTDTQYF.

This clonotype has ten or more counts. The J gene is TRBJ1-5, the V gene TRBV5-6, with a possible D match to TRBD1 (5 bases). CDR3 length equals 14 residues. With 0 bases removed from V and 5 bases from J, the gap between germline ends came to 9 bases. The V gene's germline CDR1 is SGHDT and CDR2 YYEEEE. The CDR3 DNA is TGTGCCAGCAGCTTGGGCTTGGGGGATCAGCCCCAGCATTTT. Translation: CASSLGLGDQPQHF.

This clonotype occurred many times. V usage is TRBV29-1 and J usage is TRBJ2-5, with 11 bases matching TRBD1. CDR3 length: 14 residues. Germline assignment: CDR1 SQVTM and CDR2 ANQGSEA. The junction had 8 bases not matched to a gene; V was cut back by 4 bases and J by 7 bases. This CDR3 is CSVGRTGGGGTQYF. For the CDR3, the DNA is TGCAGCGTTGGAAGGACAGGGGGCGGGGGGACCCAGTACTTC.

This clonotype was detected many times. The chain recombines TRBV11-2 with TRBJ2-3, with D perhaps TRBD2 (5 bases). The CDR3 is 15 amino acids. V lost 0 bases and J 8 bases, leaving 15 bases between the germline ends. Germline CDR1 is SGHAT and CDR2 is FQNNGV. This CDR3 is CASSLDPSFVATQYF. The DNA of the CDR3 is TGTGCCAGCAGCTTAGATCCTAGCTTTGTGGCTACGCAGTATTTT.

The table lists this clonotype with many counts. J is TRBJ2-1 and V is TRBV7-6; a possible D gene is TRBD1 (5 bases). This CDR3 is 15 amino acids long. Germline V gene sequence: CDR1 SGHVS, CDR2 FNYEAQ. Trimming pared 1 base from V and 3 bases from J, leaving 10 bases between. DNA for the CDR3: TGTGCCAGCAGCTTAGACGCGACAGACTACAATGAGCAGTTCTTC. It is translated as CASSLDATDYNEQFF.

This clonotype was picked up many times. V and J are TRBV14 and TRBJ2-5, with 7 bases aligning to TRBD1. Germline trimming cut 4 bases from V and 2 bases from J; bases unmatched to any gene: 4. CDR1 is SGHDN and CDR2 is FVKESK in the germline V gene. The CDR3 consists of 14 residues. DNA for the CDR3: TGTGCCAGCAGCCTCCGACAGGGACAAGAGACCCAGTACTTC. Translation: CASSLRQGQETQYF.

This clonotype has at least ten counts. This chain connects TRBV5-4 to TRBJ2-5, with a weak D call TRBD1 (8 bases). This CDR3 is built from 14 residues. V was clipped by 4 bases and J by 5 bases, with 15 bases between them. CDR1 is SGHNT, CDR2 YYREEE, per germline (reference sequence). CDR3 nucleotide sequence: TGTGCCAGCAGCATTTCACAGGGGGGGGAGACCCAGTACTTC. This encodes CASSISQGGETQYF.

By frequency in the sample, this clonotype is medium-sized (0.01 to 0.1%). The rearrangement joins TRBV6-2 or TRBV6-3 to TRBJ2-7, with TRBD1 identical over 7 bases. The CDR3 is 13 amino acids. Trimming cost V 6 bases and J 6 bases; bases outside gene matches: 8. Germline CDR1 MNHEY, CDR2 SVGEGT. The CDR3 region has the DNA TGTGCCAGCAGGACTGACAGGGCCGGCGAGCAGTACTTC. Translation: CASRTDRAGEQYF.

Relative to its sample, this clonotype is medium-sized. CDR3 nucleotide sequence: TGTGCCAGCAGCTTAGACTACACCGGGGAGCTGTTTTTT. This sequence encodes CASSLDYTGELFF. The gene calls are TRBV7-2 and TRBJ2-2; D gene ambiguous. Trimming left V 1 base short and J 3 bases short, with 3 bases between. The CDR3 is 13 residues long. CDR1 and CDR2 from the germline V gene are SGHTA and FQGNSA.

This clonotype was observed at least ten times. The rearrangement links TRBV7-9 to TRBJ1-2; D not resolved. Trimming pared 1 base from V and 6 bases from J, leaving 12 bases between. The CDR3 runs to 14 residues. In germline, CDR1 is SEHNR, CDR2 FQNEAQ (reference sequence). CDR3 sequence: CASSLGAGRDGYTF. The CDR3 coding sequence is TGTGCCAGCAGCTTAGGGGCTGGGCGAGATGGCTACACCTTC.

V gene TRBV5-1 combines with J gene TRBJ2-5, with 8 bases fitting TRBD1. TRBJ2-7 explains the end of the DNA better; the J call may be wrong. Germline V gene lookup returns CDR1 SGHRS and CDR2 YFSETQ. This CDR3 is built from 16 residues. The CDR3 loop reads CASSLAPGGISYEQYF. CDR3 coding DNA: TGCGCCAGCAGCTTGGCCCCAGGGGGCATCTCCTACGAGCAGTACTTC.

This clonotype turned up a few times. The genes are TRBV7-2 and TRBJ2-2; 11 nucleotides line up with TRBD2. This CDR3 spans 16 amino acids. Germline loops: CDR1 SGHTA, CDR2 FQGNSA. V lost 4 bases to trimming and J lost 7 bases; unmatched junction nucleotides: 8. The CDR3 DNA sequence: TGTGCCAGCAGCTGGGGGACTAGCGGCAATGGCGGGGAGCTGTTTTTT. Residues: CASSWGTSGNGGELFF.

This clonotype was recorded many times. This chain links TRBV19 with TRBJ1-2, with D perhaps TRBD1 (5 bases). Germline values: CDR1 LNHDA, CDR2 SQIVND (reference sequence). V was shortened by 8 bases and J by 6 bases, with 7 bases between the two germline ends. The CDR3 has 10 amino acids. CDR3 DNA: TGTGCCAGTCGCAGGGATGGCTACACCTTC. Protein product: CASRRDGYTF.

This clonotype was seen only once. This may be a read error, as it is one base from a much larger clone. V usage is TRBV21-1 and J usage is TRBJ1-6. TRBV21-1 represents a pseudogene. The CDR3 contains 12 residues. The CDR3 reads CASEHEKSPLHF. For the CDR3, the DNA is TGTGCCAGCGAACACGAAAAATCACCCCTCCACTTT.

This clonotype was counted at least ten times. The chain combines TRBV20-1 with TRBJ2-7, with 8 bases identical to TRBD2. CDR1 is DFQATT and CDR2 is SNEGSKA in the germline V gene (reference sequence). V dropped 6 bases and J dropped 2; count of bases not matched to a gene: 9. CDR3 length: 14 residues. Here the CDR3 reads CSAGGSGSTYEQYF. The CDR3 DNA reads TGCAGTGCGGGGGGGAGCGGGAGTACCTACGAGCAGTACTTC.

This clonotype was seen repeatedly, ten times or more. The chain uses TRBV29-1 and TRBJ1-1; D gene unclear. Per germline, CDR1 SQVTM and CDR2 ANQGSEA. The CDR3 consists of 14 residues. V lost 6 bases and J lost 1, with 15 bases in between. The CDR3 reads CSVQRGSGNTEAFF. The CDR3 DNA reads as TGCAGCGTCCAGCGGGGATCTGGGAACACTGAAGCTTTCTTT.

This clonotype was counted ten times or more. V and J are TRBV6-1 and TRBJ2-5, with D tentatively TRBD1 or TRBD2 (5 bases each). Germline V gene data show CDR1 as MNHNS and CDR2 as SASEGT. Trimming took 1 base from V and 5 from J, leaving 14 bases between them. This CDR3 has 15 amino acids. The CDR3 is CASSEGVKGTETQYF. CDR3 nucleotide sequence: TGTGCCAGCAGTGAAGGTGTTAAAGGGACGGAGACCCAGTACTTC.